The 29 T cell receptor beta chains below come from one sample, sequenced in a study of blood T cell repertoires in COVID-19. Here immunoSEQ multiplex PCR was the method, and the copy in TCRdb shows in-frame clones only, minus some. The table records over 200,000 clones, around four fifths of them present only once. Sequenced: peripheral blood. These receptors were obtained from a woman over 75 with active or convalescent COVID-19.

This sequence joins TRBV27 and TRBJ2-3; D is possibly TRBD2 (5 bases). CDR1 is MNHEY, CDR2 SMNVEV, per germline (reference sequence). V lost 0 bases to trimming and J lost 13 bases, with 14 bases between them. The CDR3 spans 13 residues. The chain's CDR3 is CASSLSREPGEYF. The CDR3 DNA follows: TGTGCCAGCAGTTTATCCCGGGAACCCGGGGAGTATTTT.

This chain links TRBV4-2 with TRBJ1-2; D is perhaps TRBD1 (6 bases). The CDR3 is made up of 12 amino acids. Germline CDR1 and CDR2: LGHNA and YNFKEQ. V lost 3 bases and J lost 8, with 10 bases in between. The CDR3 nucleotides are TGTGCCAGCAGCCAGGGGACATTAGGCTACACCTTC. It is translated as CASSQGTLGYTF.

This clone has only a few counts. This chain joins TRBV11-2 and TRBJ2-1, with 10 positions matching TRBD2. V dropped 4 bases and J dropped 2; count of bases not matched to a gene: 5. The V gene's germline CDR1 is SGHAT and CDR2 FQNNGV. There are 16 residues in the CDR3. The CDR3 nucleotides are TGTGCCAGCAGCTATACTAGCGGGAATGCCTACAATGAGCAGTTCTTC. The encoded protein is CASSYTSGNAYNEQFF.

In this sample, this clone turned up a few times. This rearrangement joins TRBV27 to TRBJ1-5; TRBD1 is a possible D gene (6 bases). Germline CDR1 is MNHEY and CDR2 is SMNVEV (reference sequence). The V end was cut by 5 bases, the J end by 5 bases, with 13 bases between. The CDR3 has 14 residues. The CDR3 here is CASSPTGIHQPQHF. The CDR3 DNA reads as TGTGCCAGCAGTCCCACAGGGATCCATCAGCCCCAGCATTTT.

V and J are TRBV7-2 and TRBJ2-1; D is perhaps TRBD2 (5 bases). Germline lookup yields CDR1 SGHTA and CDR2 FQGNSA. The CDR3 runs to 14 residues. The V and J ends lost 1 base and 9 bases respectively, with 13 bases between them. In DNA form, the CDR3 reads TGTGCCAGCAGCTTAGAAAGGTTCCGGGGTGAGCAGTTCTTC. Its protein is CASSLERFRGEQFF.

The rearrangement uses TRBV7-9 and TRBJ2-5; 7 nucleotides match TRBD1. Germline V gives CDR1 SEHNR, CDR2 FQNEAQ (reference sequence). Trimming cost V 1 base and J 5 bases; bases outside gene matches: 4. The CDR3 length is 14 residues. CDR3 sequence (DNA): TGTGCCAGCAGCTTAGTTAGGGGGCAGGAGACCCAGTACTTC. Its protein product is CASSLVRGQETQYF.

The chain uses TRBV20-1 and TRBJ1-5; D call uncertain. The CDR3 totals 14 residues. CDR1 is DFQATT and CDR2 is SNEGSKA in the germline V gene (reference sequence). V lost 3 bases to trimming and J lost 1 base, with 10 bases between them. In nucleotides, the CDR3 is TGCAGTGCTAGTATGGCAGCGAGCAATCAGCCCCAGCATTTT. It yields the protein CSASMAASNQPQHF.

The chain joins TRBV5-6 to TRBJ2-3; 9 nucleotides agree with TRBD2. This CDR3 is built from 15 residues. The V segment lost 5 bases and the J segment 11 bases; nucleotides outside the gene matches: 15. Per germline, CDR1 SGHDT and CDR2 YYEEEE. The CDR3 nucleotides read TGTGCCAGCAGTTCCACTAACCCCATGACTAGCGGGCAGTATTTT. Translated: CASSSTNPMTSGQYF.

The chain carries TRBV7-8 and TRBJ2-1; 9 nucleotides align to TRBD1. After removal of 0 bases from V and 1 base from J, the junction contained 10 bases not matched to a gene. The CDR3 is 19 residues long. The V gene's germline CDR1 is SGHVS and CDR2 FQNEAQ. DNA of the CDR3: TGTGCCAGCAGCTTAGCCTTAGGGGGACAGGGCGCTTCCTACAATGAGCAGTTCTTC. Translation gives CASSLALGGQGASYNEQFF. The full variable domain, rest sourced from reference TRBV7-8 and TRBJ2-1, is GAGVSQSPRYKVAKRGQDVALRCDPISGHVSLFWYQQALGQGPEFLTYFQNEAQLDKSGLPSDRFFAERPEGSVSTLKIQRTQQEDSAVYLCASSLALGGQGASYNEQFFGPGTRLTVL.

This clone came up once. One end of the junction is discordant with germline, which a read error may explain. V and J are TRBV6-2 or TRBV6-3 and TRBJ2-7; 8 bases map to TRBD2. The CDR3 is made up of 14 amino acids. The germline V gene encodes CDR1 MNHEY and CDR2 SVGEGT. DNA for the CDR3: TGTGCCAGCAGTGACTCTAGCGGGCGCAACGAGCAGTACTTC. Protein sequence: CASSDSSGRNEQYF.

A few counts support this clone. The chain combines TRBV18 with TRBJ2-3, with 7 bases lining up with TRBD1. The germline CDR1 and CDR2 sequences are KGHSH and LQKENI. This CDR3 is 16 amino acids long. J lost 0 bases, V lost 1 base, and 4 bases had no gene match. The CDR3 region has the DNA TGTGCCAGCTCACCACTGGTGACAGGGAGCACAGATACGCAGTATTTT. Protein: CASSPLVTGSTDTQYF.

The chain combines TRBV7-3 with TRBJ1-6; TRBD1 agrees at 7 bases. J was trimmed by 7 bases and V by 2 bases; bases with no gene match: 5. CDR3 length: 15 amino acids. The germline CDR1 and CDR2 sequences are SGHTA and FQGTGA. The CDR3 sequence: CASSLEGGRNSPLHF. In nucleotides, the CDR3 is TGTGCCAGCAGCTTAGAAGGGGGCAGAAATTCACCCCTCCACTTT.

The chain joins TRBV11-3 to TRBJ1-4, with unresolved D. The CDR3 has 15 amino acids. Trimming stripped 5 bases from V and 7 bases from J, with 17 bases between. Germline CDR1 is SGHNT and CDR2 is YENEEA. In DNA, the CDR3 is TGTGCCAGCAGCCCAAAAGCAGGCAGCGGTGAAAAACTGTTTTTT. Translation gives CASSPKAGSGEKLFF.

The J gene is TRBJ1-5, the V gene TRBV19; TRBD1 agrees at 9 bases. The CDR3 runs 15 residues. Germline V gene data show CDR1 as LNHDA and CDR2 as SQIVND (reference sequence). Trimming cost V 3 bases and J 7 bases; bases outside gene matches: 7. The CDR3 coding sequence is TGTGCCAGTAGTATGGGACAGGGCCCGTTACAGCCCCAGCATTTT. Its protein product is CASSMGQGPLQPQHF.

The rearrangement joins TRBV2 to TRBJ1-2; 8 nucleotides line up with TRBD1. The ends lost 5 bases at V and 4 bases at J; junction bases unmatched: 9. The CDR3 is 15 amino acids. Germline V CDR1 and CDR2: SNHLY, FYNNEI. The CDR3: CASSLLRQGTYGYTF. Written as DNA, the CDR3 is TGTGCCAGCAGTCTCCTTAGACAGGGGACCTATGGCTACACCTTC.

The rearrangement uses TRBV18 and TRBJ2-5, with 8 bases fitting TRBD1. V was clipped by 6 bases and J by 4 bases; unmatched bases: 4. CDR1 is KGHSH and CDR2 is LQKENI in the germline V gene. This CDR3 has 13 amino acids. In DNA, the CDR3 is TGTGCCAGCTCCCAGGGGGCAGGAGAGACCCAGTACTTC. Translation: CASSQGAGETQYF.

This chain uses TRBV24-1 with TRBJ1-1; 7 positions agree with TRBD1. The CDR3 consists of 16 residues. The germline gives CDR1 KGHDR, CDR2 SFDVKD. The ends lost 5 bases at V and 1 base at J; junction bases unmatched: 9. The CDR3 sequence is CATSVPGGSPNTEAFF. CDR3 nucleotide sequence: TGTGCCACCAGTGTTCCAGGGGGGAGTCCGAACACTGAAGCTTTCTTT.

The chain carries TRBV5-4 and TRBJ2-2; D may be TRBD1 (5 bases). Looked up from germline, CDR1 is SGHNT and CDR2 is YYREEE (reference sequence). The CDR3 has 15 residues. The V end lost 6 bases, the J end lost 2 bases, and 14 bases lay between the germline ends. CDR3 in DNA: TGTGCCAGCACTGAGGCAGGGATAAACACCGGGGAGCTGTTTTTT. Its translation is CASTEAGINTGELFF. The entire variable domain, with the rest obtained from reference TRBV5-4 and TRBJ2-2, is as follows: ETGVTQSPTHLIKTRGQQVTLRCSSQSGHNTVSWYQQALGQGPQFIFQYYREEENGRGNFPPRFSGLQFPNYSSELNVNALELDDSALYLCASTEAGINTGELFFGEGSRLTVL.

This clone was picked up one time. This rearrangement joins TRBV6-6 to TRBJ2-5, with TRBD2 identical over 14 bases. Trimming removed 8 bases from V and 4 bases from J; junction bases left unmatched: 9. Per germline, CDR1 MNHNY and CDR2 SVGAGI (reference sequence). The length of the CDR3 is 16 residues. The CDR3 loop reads CASRDPGLAGVETQYF. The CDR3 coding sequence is TGTGCCAGCCGAGACCCGGGACTAGCGGGGGTAGAGACCCAGTACTTC.

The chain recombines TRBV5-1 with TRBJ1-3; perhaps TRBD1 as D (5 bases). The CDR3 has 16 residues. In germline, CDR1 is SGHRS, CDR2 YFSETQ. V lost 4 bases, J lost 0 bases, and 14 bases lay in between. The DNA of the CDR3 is TGCGCCAGCAGCCCAAATCAGGGCCCCTCTGGAAACACCATATATTTT. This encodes CASSPNQGPSGNTIYF. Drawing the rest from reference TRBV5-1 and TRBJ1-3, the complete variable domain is KAGVTQTPRYLIKTRGQQVTLSCSPISGHRSVSWYQQTPGQGLQFLFEYFSETQRNKGNFPGRFSGRQFSNSRSEMNVSTLELGDSALYLCASSPNQGPSGNTIYFGEGSWLTVV.

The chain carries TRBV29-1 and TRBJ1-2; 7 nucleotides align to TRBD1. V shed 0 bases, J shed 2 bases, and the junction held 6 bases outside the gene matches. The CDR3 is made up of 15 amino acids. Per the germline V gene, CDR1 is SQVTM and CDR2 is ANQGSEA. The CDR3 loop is CSVEEDRGLNYGYTF. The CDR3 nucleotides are TGCAGCGTTGAAGAGGATAGGGGGCTAAACTATGGCTACACCTTC.

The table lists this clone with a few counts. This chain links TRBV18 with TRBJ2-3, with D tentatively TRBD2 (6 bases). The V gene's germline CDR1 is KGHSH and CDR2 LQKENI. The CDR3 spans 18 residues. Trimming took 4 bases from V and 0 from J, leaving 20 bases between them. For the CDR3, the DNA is TGTGCCAGCTCACGCCTATATGAGGGGACTTCAAGCACAGATACGCAGTATTTT. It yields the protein CASSRLYEGTSSTDTQYF. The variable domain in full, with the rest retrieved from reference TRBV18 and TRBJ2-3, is NAGVMQNPRHLVRRRGQEARLRCSPMKGHSHVYWYRQLPEEGLKFMVYLQKENIIDESGMPKERFSAEFPKEGPSILRIQQVVRGDSAAYFCASSRLYEGTSSTDTQYFGPGTRLTVL.

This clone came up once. The CDR3 DNA follows: TGTGCCAGCAGCCCCATGAGCCCGGGGGTGATTCGAAATGGCTACACCTTC. It encodes CASSPMSPGVIRNGYTF. This chain joins TRBV7-9 and TRBJ1-2; tentative D call: TRBD1 (5 bases). Germline lookup yields CDR1 SEHNR and CDR2 FQNEAQ (reference sequence). The CDR3 totals 17 residues. Trimming left V 5 bases short and J 6 bases short, with 25 bases between.

The CDR3 is CSVSLRDPGSTEAFF. As DNA, the CDR3 is TGCAGCGTTTCACTCCGGGACCCCGGGAGCACTGAAGCTTTCTTT. The chain uses TRBV29-1 and TRBJ1-1, with D perhaps TRBD1 (5 bases). Germline CDR1 is SQVTM and CDR2 is ANQGSEA. Between the trimmed V and J ends, which lost 5 bases and 4 bases, there was a span of 20 bases. The CDR3 consists of 15 residues.

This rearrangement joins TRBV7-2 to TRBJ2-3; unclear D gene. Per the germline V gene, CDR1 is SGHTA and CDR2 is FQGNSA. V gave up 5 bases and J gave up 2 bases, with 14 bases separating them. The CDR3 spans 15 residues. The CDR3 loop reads CASSQRRLDTDTQYF. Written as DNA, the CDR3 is TGTGCCAGCAGCCAACGTCGGCTAGACACAGATACGCAGTATTTT.

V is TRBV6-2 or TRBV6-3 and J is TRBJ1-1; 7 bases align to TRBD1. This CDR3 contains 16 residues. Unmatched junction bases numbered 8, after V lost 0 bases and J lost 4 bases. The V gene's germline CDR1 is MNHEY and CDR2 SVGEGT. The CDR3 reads CASSYSFLQGSTEAFF. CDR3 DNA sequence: TGTGCCAGCAGTTACTCCTTCCTACAGGGGAGCACTGAAGCTTTCTTT.

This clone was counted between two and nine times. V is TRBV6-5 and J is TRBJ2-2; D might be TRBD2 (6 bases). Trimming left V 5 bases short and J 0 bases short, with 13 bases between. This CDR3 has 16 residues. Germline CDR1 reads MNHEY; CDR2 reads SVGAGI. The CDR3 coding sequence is TGTGCCAGCAGTCACTTAGCGGCTACGAACACCGGGGAGCTGTTTTTT. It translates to CASSHLAATNTGELFF.

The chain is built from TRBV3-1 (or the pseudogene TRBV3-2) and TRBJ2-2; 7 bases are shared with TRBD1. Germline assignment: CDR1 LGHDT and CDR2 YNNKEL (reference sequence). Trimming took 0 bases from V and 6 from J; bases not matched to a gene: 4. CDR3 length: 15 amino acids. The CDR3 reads CASSQDPQGSGELFF. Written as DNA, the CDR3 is TGTGCCAGCAGCCAAGATCCACAGGGGTCCGGGGAGCTGTTTTTT.

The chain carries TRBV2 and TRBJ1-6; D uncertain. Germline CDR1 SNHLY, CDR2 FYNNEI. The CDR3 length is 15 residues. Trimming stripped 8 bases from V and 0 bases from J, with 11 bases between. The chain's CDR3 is CASVGGSSYNSPLHF. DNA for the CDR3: TGTGCCAGCGTGGGAGGGAGCTCCTATAATTCACCCCTCCACTTT.